This T cell receptor beta chain was identified in a study of shared clonotypes between healthy human individuals. Study as a whole: A donor's plate count was three for CD4 naive and three for CD4 memory; CD8 naive had two and CD8 memory one.

All participating donors were Caucasian adults from Nashville, Tennessee. The CDR3 sequence is 15 residues long. The V end was cut by 3 bases, the J end by 8 bases, with 20 bases between. Germline V gives CDR1 GTSNPN, CDR2 SVGIG (reference sequence). Profiled with immunoSEQ multiplex PCR; TCRdb holds only in-frame clones, not every one. The sample lists about 1 million clones, approximately 70% occurring once. The rearrangement links TRBV30 to TRBJ2-1; D might be TRBD1 or TRBD2, each matching 5 bases. The clonotype was recovered from a man aged 18 to 35 in good health. The sequencing input was memory CD4+ T cells sorted from blood. Regarding subset: CD45RA-negative fraction. For the CDR3, the DNA is TGTGCCTGGAGGGAGACAGATCCCCCGAGGGATGAGCAGTTCTTC. It specifies CAWRETDPPRDEQFF.